This T cell receptor (beta chain) derives from a study of blood T cell repertoires in COVID-19. Study summary: The United States, Italy and Spain were the sources of the acute and convalescent COVID-19 samples. T cells, B-cell-depleted T cells, or PBMCs provided the cDNA or gDNA that served as material.

The Seattle patients joined while their infection was active and were tracked longitudinally afterward. In the original processing: Using reference gene primer amplification, nucleated cell counts were estimated. Only in-frame clones appear in the TCRdb table, and some are missing; sequencing was by immunoSEQ multiplex PCR. V and J calls and clone size are those listed in that table; D and trimming were worked out from the DNA. The data hold approximately 230,000 clones, with 88% observed a single time. Germline V CDR1 and CDR2: SGHAT, FQNNGV. This CDR3 has 17 residues. V was shortened by 7 bases and J by 4 bases, with 23 bases between the two germline ends.

The sample taken for sequencing was peripheral blood. The TCR originated in a woman aged 30 to 39 with COVID-19, enrolled during active disease. This sequence joins TRBV11-2 and TRBJ2-1; D perhaps matches TRBD2 (6 bases). As DNA, the CDR3 is TGTGCCAGCACCCTGGGGCTGGGCGGGATTAAATACAATGAGCAGTTCTTC. Amino acids: CASTLGLGGIKYNEQFF.